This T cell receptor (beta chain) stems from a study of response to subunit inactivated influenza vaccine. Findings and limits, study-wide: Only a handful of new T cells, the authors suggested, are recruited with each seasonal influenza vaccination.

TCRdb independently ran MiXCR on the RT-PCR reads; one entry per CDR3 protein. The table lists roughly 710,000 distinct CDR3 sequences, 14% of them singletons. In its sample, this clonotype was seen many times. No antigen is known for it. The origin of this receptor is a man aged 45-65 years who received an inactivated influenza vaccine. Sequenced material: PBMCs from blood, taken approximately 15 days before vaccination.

CDR3 DNA: TGTGCCAGCAGCCCCGACAGGGTATGGGAGCAGTACTTC. It is translated as CASSPDRVWEQYF. This chain uses TRBV12-3 or TRBV12-4 with TRBJ2-7, with 7 bases identical to TRBD1. CDR3 length equals 13 residues. After removal of 6 bases from V and 7 bases from J, the junction contained 9 bases not matched to a gene.